This T cell receptor beta chain was found in a study of CD8 T cells in Susac syndrome. Background on the study: Among sequenced Susac syndrome patients, roughly six had active disease and about eight were in remission.

This CDR3 contains 12 residues. With 3 bases removed from V and 4 bases from J, the gap between germline ends came to 4 bases. General study points: The study conceded that its TCR sequencing and HLA analysis involved relatively few individuals.

It was with random hexamers that roughly 0.5 to 1 ug RNA was reverse transcribed. It was immunoSEQ multiplex PCR that amplified TCR beta CDR3 across 54 Vbeta and 13 Jbeta. TCRdb independently ran MiXCR on the immunoSEQ multiplex PCR reads; one entry per CDR3 protein. The sample consists of approximately 190,000 distinct CDR3 sequences, roughly 94% of them appearing once. This clonotype was seen a handful of times. The antigen remains undetermined. Sequencing was performed on CD8+ T cells from PBMCs. The chain joins TRBV12-3 or TRBV12-4 to TRBJ1-3; D remains unclear. This receptor was taken from a human donor with Susac syndrome. As DNA, the CDR3 is TGTGCCAGCAGTTTGGAGGGAAACACCATATATTTT. Translated: CASSLEGNTIYF.